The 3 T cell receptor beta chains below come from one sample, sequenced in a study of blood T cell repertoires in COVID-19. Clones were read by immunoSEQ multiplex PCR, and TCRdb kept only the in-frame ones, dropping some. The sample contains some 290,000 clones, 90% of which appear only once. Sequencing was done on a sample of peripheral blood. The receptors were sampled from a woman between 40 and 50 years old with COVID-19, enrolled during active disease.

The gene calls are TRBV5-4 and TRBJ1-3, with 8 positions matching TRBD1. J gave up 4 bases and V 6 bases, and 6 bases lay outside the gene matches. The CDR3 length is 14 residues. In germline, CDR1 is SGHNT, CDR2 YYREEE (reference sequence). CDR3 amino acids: CASTMQGAGNTIYF. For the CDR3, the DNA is TGTGCCAGCACCATGCAGGGGGCCGGAAACACCATATATTTT. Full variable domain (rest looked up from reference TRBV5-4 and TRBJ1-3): ETGVTQSPTHLIKTRGQQVTLRCSSQSGHNTVSWYQQALGQGPQFIFQYYREEENGRGNFPPRFSGLQFPNYSSELNVNALELDDSALYLCASTMQGAGNTIYFGEGSWLTVV.

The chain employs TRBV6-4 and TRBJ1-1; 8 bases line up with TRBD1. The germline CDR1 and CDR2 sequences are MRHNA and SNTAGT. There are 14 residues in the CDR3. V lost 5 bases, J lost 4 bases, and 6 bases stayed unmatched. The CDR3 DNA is TGTGCCAGCAGTAGTGACAGGGGATCCACTGAAGCTTTCTTT. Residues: CASSSDRGSTEAFF.

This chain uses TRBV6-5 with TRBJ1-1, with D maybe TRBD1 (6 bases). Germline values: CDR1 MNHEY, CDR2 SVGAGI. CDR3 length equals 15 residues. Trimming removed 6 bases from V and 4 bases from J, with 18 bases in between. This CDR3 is CASSRQQGISTEAFF. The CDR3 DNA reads TGTGCCAGCAGCCGCCAACAGGGTATAAGCACTGAAGCTTTCTTT.